This entry features one T cell receptor beta chain sequence. Assay: immunoSEQ multiplex PCR; the TCRdb copy retains only in-frame clones and omits some. The data hold under 90,000 clones, with around 93% observed a single time. The sample comes from a study of OX40 agonist ivuxolimab in advanced cancers. The CDR3 covers 17 residues. J lost 1 base, V lost 3 bases, and 5 bases had no gene match. Germline V gene sequence: CDR1 LNHDA, CDR2 SQIVND (reference sequence). Source: CD4+ or CD8+ T cells sorted from blood, taken in a trial of the OX40 agonist ivuxolimab. The TCR comes from an adult with an advanced solid tumor such as melanoma, head and neck, liver or kidney cancer. The rearrangement joins TRBV19 to TRBJ2-1; 11 positions agree with TRBD2. For the CDR3, the DNA is TGTGCCAGTAGTATTCTAGCGGGGGGTCCTTCCTACAATGAGCAGTTCTTC. Translated, it gives CASSILAGGPSYNEQFF.